These 20 T cell receptor beta chains originate from one sample sequenced in a study of blood T cell repertoires in COVID-19. Here immunoSEQ multiplex PCR was the method, and the copy in TCRdb shows in-frame clones only, minus some. This table holds 250,000 or so clones, 80% to 90% found once. Input material: PBMCs or T cells enriched from blood (not recorded which). These TCRs come from a woman aged 35 to 49 who had been exposed to COVID-19.

The CDR3 DNA reads TGCGCCAGCAGTGAGGTACGGTCACCCCTCCACTTT. Its protein product is CASSEVRSPLHF. This chain uses TRBV10-2 with TRBJ1-6, with D unresolved. Germline loops: CDR1 WSHSY, CDR2 SAAADI. Trimming pared 2 bases from V and 10 bases from J, leaving 6 bases between. CDR3 size: 12 residues.

The rearrangement uses TRBV2 and TRBJ1-5; D is possibly TRBD1 (6 bases). This CDR3 comprises 16 residues. The ends were cut back, 5 bases at V and 9 bases at J, with 23 bases in the middle. Germline CDR1 is SNHLY and CDR2 is FYNNEI. CDR3 sequence: CASSSVGGPDFLPQHF. In DNA, the CDR3 is TGTGCCAGCAGTTCCGTTGGGGGCCCCGATTTTCTGCCCCAGCATTTT.

The chain employs TRBV27 and TRBJ2-2, with 7 positions matching TRBD2. After removal of 0 bases from V and 13 bases from J, the junction contained 8 bases not matched to a gene. CDR3 length: 14 amino acids. Looked up from germline, CDR1 is MNHEY and CDR2 is SMNVEV (reference sequence). In DNA form, the CDR3 reads TGTGCCAGCAGTTTATCAGGACTAGTTGGCGGGCTGTTTTTT. As protein: CASSLSGLVGGLFF.

The chain employs TRBV18 and TRBJ2-7; 7 nucleotides agree with TRBD1. Germline-derived CDR1 and CDR2 are KGHSH and LQKENI. V shed 1 base and J 4 bases; nucleotides not matched to a gene: 1. This CDR3 comprises 13 residues. The CDR3 loop is CASSPRDRYEQYF. The DNA of the CDR3 is TGTGCCAGCTCACCACGGGACAGATACGAGCAGTACTTC.

This chain connects TRBV13 to TRBJ1-4; possibly TRBD1 for D (5 bases). V was clipped by 3 bases and J by 0 bases, with 8 bases between them. The CDR3 runs to 15 residues. Germline CDR1 reads PRHDT; CDR2 reads FYEKMQ (reference sequence). The chain's CDR3 is CASSFLTATNEKLFF. CDR3 DNA sequence: TGTGCCAGCAGCTTCCTGACAGCAACTAATGAAAAACTGTTTTTT.

The CDR3 nucleotides read TGCGCCAGCAGTGATGGTCTAGCTCGCGAGCAGTACGTC. It yields the protein CASSDGLAREQYV. The chain is built from TRBV10-2 and TRBJ2-7; TRBD2 might be the D (5 bases). CDR3 size: 13 residues. Germline V gene data show CDR1 as WSHSY and CDR2 as SAAADI. The V gene lost 3 bases and the J gene lost 6 bases, with 12 bases spanning the gap.

This clone showed up just a few times. One end of the junction is discordant with germline, which a read error may explain. The chain combines TRBV5-1 with TRBJ2-1, with D possibly matching TRBD2 (6 bases). Germline CDR1 reads SGHRS; CDR2 reads YFSETQ. The CDR3 covers 15 residues. CDR3 sequence: CASSLATTRDNEQFF. The CDR3 DNA reads TGTGCCAGCAGCTTGGCGACGACTAGGGACAATGAGCAGTTCTTC.

V and J are TRBV6-4 and TRBJ1-3, with 8 bases aligning to TRBD1. This CDR3 is built from 17 residues. Losses at the gene ends were 4 bases for V and 5 bases for J; bases not matched to a gene: 13. Germline CDR1 MRHNA, CDR2 SNTAGT. CDR3 in amino acids: CASSGGTGSIVRNTIYF. The CDR3 nucleotides read TGTGCCAGCAGTGGGGGGACAGGAAGTATAGTTAGAAACACCATATATTTT.

The gene calls are TRBV5-4 and TRBJ2-6; no definite D call. V was trimmed by 4 bases and J by 1 base, leaving 9 bases between them. CDR1 and CDR2 from the germline V gene are SGHNT and YYREEE (reference sequence). The CDR3 extends over 15 amino acids. CDR3 amino acids: CASSPWPSGANVLTF. CDR3 nucleotides: TGTGCCAGCAGCCCTTGGCCGTCTGGGGCCAACGTCCTGACTTTC.

The rearrangement joins TRBV18 to TRBJ2-4, with D possibly being TRBD2 (5 bases). There are 16 residues in the CDR3. CDR1 is KGHSH, CDR2 LQKENI, per germline. V lost 2 bases and J lost 6, with 17 bases in between. The CDR3 spells CASSPFSSGNINIQYF. In nucleotides, the CDR3 is TGTGCCAGCTCACCATTCTCCAGCGGAAATATAAACATTCAGTACTTC.

The genes are TRBV11-3 and TRBJ2-1; 13 bases are a match to TRBD2. Germline CDR1 and CDR2: SGHNT and YENEEA. The CDR3 spans 17 residues. V was clipped by 5 bases and J by 5 bases; unmatched bases: 9. CDR3 sequence (DNA): TGTGCCAGCAGCCAATCTGGGGGACTAGCGGGGAACAATGAGCAGTTCTTC. Translating it yields CASSQSGGLAGNNEQFF.

The chain couples TRBV19 to TRBJ2-1, with 10 bases fitting TRBD1. Germline CDR1 and CDR2: LNHDA and SQIVND (reference sequence). The CDR3 is 16 amino acids. Trimming removed 6 bases from V and 9 bases from J; junction bases left unmatched: 14. CDR3 sequence: CASSSWGDRGPVEQFF. CDR3 sequence (DNA): TGTGCCAGTAGCAGCTGGGGGGACAGGGGTCCGGTTGAGCAGTTCTTC.

The chain employs TRBV5-1 and TRBJ2-2; 7 bases match TRBD1. V dropped 6 bases and J dropped 0; count of bases not matched to a gene: 2. Germline-derived CDR1 and CDR2 are SGHRS and YFSETQ. This CDR3 is 14 amino acids long. The CDR3 DNA reads as TGCGCCAGCATGACAGGGACGAACACCGGGGAGCTGTTTTTT. Protein: CASMTGTNTGELFF.

CDR3 in DNA: TGTGCCTCGCTGACAGGATTGAATAGTGAAAAACTGTTTTTT. Translated: CASLTGLNSEKLFF. V and J are TRBV30 and TRBJ1-4, with a weak D call TRBD1 (6 bases). V was cut by 7 bases and J by 7 bases, with 19 bases left in between. The CDR3 is 14 residues long. CDR1 and CDR2 (germline): GTSNPN, SVGIG (reference sequence).

V usage is TRBV5-1 and J usage is TRBJ1-3, with D perhaps TRBD1 (5 bases). V lost 4 bases and J lost 0, with 11 bases in between. Germline V gene data show CDR1 as SGHRS and CDR2 as YFSETQ. The CDR3 loop spans 15 amino acids. The CDR3 protein is CASSKDGGSGNTIYF. CDR3 coding DNA: TGCGCCAGCAGCAAGGACGGGGGCTCTGGAAACACCATATATTTT.

The rearrangement joins TRBV7-9 to TRBJ1-2; D remains ambiguous. The germline V gene encodes CDR1 SEHNR and CDR2 FQNEAQ (reference sequence). V was pared by 5 bases and J by 4 bases, with 8 bases between. The CDR3 length is 12 residues. The chain's CDR3 is CASSDILYGYTF. In DNA, the CDR3 is TGTGCCAGCAGCGACATTCTCTATGGCTACACCTTC.

The chain joins TRBV28 to TRBJ2-7, with 7 positions matching TRBD1. This CDR3 is built from 15 residues. After removal of 5 bases from V and 2 bases from J, the junction contained 9 bases not matched to a gene. Germline lookup yields CDR1 MDHEN and CDR2 SYDVKM. For the CDR3, the DNA is TGTGCCAGCAGTCCGGGGACAGCGTCTACCTACGAGCAGTACTTC. It is translated as CASSPGTASTYEQYF.

This rearrangement joins TRBV19 to TRBJ1-1; D perhaps matches TRBD1 (5 bases). Germline values: CDR1 LNHDA, CDR2 SQIVND (reference sequence). V lost 10 bases, J lost 0 bases, and 18 bases lay in between. This CDR3 spans 15 amino acids. The CDR3 protein is CATLRGGNMNTEAFF. The CDR3 bases are TGTGCCACGCTTAGGGGAGGGAACATGAACACTGAAGCTTTCTTT.

The rearrangement joins TRBV15 to TRBJ1-2, with D perhaps matching TRBD1 (6 bases). V dropped 4 bases and J dropped 0 bases, with 12 bases sitting between them. This CDR3 is 15 amino acids long. CDR1 is LNHNV, CDR2 YYDKDF, per germline (reference sequence). This CDR3 is CATSKRTEANYGYTF. Here the CDR3 DNA reads TGTGCCACCAGCAAAAGGACAGAGGCTAACTATGGCTACACCTTC.

This clone was observed a single time. The CDR3 sequence: CASRDRVDEAFF. CDR3 coding DNA: TGTGCCAGCAGGGACAGGGTTGATGAAGCTTTCTTT. This chain connects TRBV6-5 to TRBJ1-1; 8 bases fit TRBD1. V dropped 6 bases and J dropped 7; count of bases not matched to a gene: 4. Germline V gene data show CDR1 as MNHEY and CDR2 as SVGAGI. The CDR3 runs to 12 residues.